This T cell receptor (beta chain) was obtained from a study of cytomegalovirus exposure and HLA in healthy donors. CDR3 length: 13 amino acids. Germline CDR1 LNHDA, CDR2 SQIVND (reference sequence). The V end was cut by 3 bases, the J end by 7 bases, with 10 bases between. 60 Vbeta and 13 Jbeta primers were used in PCR. Measured with immunoSEQ multiplex PCR; TCRdb has only the in-frame clones, and not every one. The sample lists fewer than 85,000 clones; about 68% were seen once. About this clone itself: Its antigen is undetermined.

Whole-study findings and limits: Fewer than 200 TCR beta chains were listed as cytomegalovirus-associated. Only CMV serostatus was available as immune exposure information.

The source material was PBMCs. The source of this sequence is a man aged 35-49 years in good health and CMV-seropositive. This rearrangement joins TRBV19 to TRBJ2-1; D may be TRBD2 (6 bases). CDR3 coding DNA: TGTGCCAGTAGTATTTCGGGAGCGAATGAGCAGTTCTTC. Amino acid sequence: CASSISGANEQFF.